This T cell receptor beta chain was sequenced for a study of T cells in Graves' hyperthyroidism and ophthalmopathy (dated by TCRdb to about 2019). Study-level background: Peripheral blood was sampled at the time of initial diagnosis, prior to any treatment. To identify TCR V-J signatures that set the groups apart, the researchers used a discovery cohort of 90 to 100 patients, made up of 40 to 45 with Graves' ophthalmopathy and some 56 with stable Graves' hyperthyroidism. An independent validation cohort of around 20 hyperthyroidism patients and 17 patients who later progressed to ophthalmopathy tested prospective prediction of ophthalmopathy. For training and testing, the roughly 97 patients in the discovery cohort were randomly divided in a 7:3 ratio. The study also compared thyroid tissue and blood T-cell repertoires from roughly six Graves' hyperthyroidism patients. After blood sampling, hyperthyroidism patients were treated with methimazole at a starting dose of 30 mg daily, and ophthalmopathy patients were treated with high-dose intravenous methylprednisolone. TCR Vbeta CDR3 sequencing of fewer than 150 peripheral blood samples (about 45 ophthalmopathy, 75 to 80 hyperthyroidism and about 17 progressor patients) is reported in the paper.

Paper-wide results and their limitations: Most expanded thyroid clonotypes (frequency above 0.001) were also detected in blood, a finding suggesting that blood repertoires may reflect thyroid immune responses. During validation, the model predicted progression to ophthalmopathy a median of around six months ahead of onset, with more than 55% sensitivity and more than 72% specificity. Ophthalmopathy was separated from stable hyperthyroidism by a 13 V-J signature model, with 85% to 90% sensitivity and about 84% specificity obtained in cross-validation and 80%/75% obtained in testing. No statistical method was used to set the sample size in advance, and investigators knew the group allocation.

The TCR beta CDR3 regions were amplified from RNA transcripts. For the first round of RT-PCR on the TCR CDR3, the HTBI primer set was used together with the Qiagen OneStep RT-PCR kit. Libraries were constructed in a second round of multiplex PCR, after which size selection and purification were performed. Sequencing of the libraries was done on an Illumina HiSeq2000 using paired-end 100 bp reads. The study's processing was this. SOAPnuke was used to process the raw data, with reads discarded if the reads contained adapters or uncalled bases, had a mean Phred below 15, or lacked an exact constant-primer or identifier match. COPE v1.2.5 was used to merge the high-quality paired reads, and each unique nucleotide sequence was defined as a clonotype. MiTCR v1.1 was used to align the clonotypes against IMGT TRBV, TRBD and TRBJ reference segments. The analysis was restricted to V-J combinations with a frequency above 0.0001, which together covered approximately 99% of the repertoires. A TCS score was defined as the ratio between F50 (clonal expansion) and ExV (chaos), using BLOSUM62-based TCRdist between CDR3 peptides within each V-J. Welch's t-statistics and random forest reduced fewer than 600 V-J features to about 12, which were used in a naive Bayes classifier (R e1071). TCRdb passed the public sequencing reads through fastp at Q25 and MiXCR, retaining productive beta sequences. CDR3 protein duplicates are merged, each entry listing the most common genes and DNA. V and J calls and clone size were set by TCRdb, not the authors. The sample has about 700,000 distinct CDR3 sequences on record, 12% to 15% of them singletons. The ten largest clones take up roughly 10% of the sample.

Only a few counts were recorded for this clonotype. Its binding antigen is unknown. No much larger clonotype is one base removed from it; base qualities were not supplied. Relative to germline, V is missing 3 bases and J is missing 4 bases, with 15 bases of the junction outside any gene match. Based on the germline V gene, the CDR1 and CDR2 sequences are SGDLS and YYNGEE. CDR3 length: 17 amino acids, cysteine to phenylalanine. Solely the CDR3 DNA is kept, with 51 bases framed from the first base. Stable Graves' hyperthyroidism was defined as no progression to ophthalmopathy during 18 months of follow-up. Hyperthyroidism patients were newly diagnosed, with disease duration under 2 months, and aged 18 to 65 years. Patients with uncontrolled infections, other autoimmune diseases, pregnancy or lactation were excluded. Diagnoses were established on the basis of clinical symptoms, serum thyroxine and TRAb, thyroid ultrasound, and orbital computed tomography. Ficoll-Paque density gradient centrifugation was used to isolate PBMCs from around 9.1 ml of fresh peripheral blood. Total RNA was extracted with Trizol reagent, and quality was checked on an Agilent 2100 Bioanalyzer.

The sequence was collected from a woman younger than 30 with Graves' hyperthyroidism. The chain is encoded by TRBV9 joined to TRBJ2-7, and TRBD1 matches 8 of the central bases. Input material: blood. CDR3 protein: CASSAPDRTGSPYEQYF. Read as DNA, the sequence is TGTGCCAGCAGCGCCCCAGATAGGACAGGGAGTCCGTACGAGCAGTACTTC.